This TCR beta chain stems from a study of T cell repertoires in cytomegalovirus infection (dated by TCRdb to the late 2010s). Concerning the study at large: The HLA type of each donor mattered for the analysis, because public TCR beta signatures pointed to carriage of CMV infection along with the matching HLA type. The study at large found these results: The ex vivo response was dominated by HLA-C-restricted CMV-specific TCR beta clonotypes, and the single most frequent clonotype in two of eight donors was supplied by these HLA-C-restricted clonotypes. Cumulative frequency of public TCR beta family members discriminated carriers of CMV infection plus the relevant HLA type in this cohort and an independent roughly 320-donor cohort.

Concerning this clonotype: Its antigen is currently not known. Base qualities are not at hand, and no much larger clone is one base apart.

V has 4 bases trimmed and J has 0 bases trimmed; junction bases matching no gene number 12. The CDR3 spans 17 residues, from the cysteine through the phenylalanine. The sequence is cut down to CDR3 DNA, 51 bases in frame from base 1. From the germline V gene, CDR1 is SGHVS and CDR2 is FNYEAQ. TCRdb names Illumina HiSeq 1500 as the instrument used. TCRdb reran the public reads through fastp at Q25 and MiXCR, keeping productive beta chains. Each record represents a unique CDR3 protein, reported with the most common genes and DNA among its rows. This sample has some 130,000 distinct CDR3 sequences in its table, and roughly a quarter of those were observed once. The top ten clonotypes cover 34% of the sample.

Sequencing input: PBMCs, sequenced either directly or after in vitro stimulation (not recorded which). The sequence was collected from a human donor in good health (CMV status not recorded). Some clones in this sample may be carry-over from other donors' samples. This chain is built from TRBV7-6 and TRBJ2-7, with 7 middle bases fitting TRBD1. The CDR3 protein sequence reads: CASSWIRTGDSSYEQYF. The DNA is TGTGCCAGCAGCTGGATCAGAACAGGGGACAGCTCCTACGAGCAGTACTTC.